This TCR beta chain is from a study of blood T cell repertoires in COVID-19. About the study: Sites across the United States, Italy and Spain contributed samples from acute and convalescent COVID-19. T cells, B-cell-depleted T cells, or PBMCs provided the cDNA or gDNA that served as material.

There are 16 residues in the CDR3. CDR1 and CDR2 from the germline V gene are LNHDA and SQIVND (reference sequence). The V gene end was trimmed by 4 bases and the J gene end by 0 bases; junction bases not matched to a gene: 5. Under the authors' procedure: Nucleated cell number was recorded as an estimate derived from reference gene primer amplification. Clones were sequenced by immunoSEQ multiplex PCR, and TCRdb holds only the in-frame ones, with some missing. Clone size and V and J calls were adopted from that table, with D and trimming inferred from the DNA. The table has around 97,000 clones, over 75% seen once; the top ten hold approximately 20%.

This receptor was identified in a human donor in a cohort sampled during active COVID-19. The sequenced sample consisted of peripheral blood. This chain uses TRBV19 with TRBJ2-7, with 11 bases lining up with TRBD1. The CDR3 DNA reads TGTGCCAGTAGTAATCCGGGACAGGGGGACTCCTACGAGCAGTACTTC. The encoded protein is CASSNPGQGDSYEQYF.